The present TCR beta chain was sequenced within a study of blood T cell repertoires in COVID-19. Study-level information: Sites across the United States, Italy and Spain contributed samples from acute and convalescent COVID-19.

In the original processing: Amplifying reference gene primers gave estimates of nucleated cell counts. Generated by immunoSEQ multiplex PCR, the TCRdb table keeps only in-frame clones and is missing some. V and J calls and clone size are those listed in that table; D and trimming were worked out from the DNA. Seen here are more than 20,000 clones, 90% observed once, and the top ten hold under 2%. CDR3 size: 14 residues. Trimming cost V 7 bases and J 6 bases, with 17 bases left between them. Germline CDR1 and CDR2: SGHNT and YYREEE (reference sequence). The genes are TRBV5-4 and TRBJ2-1; a possible D gene is TRBD1 (6 bases). Input material: peripheral blood. The source is a woman aged 55-69 years with active COVID-19. CDR3 loop: CASARDIGGNEQFF. CDR3 coding DNA: TGTGCCAGCGCACGGGACATTGGGGGCAATGAGCAGTTCTTC. Variable domain in full (rest from reference TRBV5-4 and TRBJ2-1): ETGVTQSPTHLIKTRGQQVTLRCSSQSGHNTVSWYQQALGQGPQFIFQYYREEENGRGNFPPRFSGLQFPNYSSELNVNALELDDSALYLCASARDIGGNEQFFGPGTRLTVL.